This note documents a single T cell receptor beta chain sequence. Antigen specificity is unknown. This specimen comes from a study of cytomegalovirus exposure and HLA in healthy donors. Findings of the study overall: TCR beta V- and J-gene trimming, according to a later analysis, was linked to a missense DCLRE1C variant. TCR beta chains numbering 164 were designated cytomegalovirus-associated. A few CMV-associated chains proved CMV antigen-specific in vitro. Sequencing artifact likely explains a cluster of highly shared sequence variants.

Germline V lookup: CDR1 MNHNS, CDR2 SASEGT. With V trimmed by 4 bases and J by 4 bases, 8 bases remained unmatched. CDR3 size: 15 residues. A multiplex PCR was run with 60 Vbeta primers and 13 Jbeta primers. The table came from immunoSEQ multiplex PCR; TCRdb's copy has only in-frame clones and leaves some out. The table includes 150,000 to 200,000 clones, 60% to 85% detected once. The rearrangement links TRBV6-1 to TRBJ1-1, with 8 bases fitting TRBD1. Sequenced material: PBMCs. This TCR was recovered from a woman aged 40 to 50 in good health and CMV-seronegative. Here the CDR3 reads CASSAARDRSTEAFF. The DNA of the CDR3 is TGTGCCAGCAGTGCCGCGAGGGACAGGAGCACTGAAGCTTTCTTT.